This T cell receptor beta chain was captured by sequencing in a study of Graves' ophthalmopathy and Graves' hyperthyroidism (dated by TCRdb to the late 2010s). Some background on the complete study: Peripheral blood was collected at initial diagnosis, prior to any treatment. To tell Graves' ophthalmopathy apart from Graves' hyperthyroidism, and to predict which patients would progress to ophthalmopathy, the study relied on TCR beta repertoire signatures. In total, 135 blood samples were TCR-sequenced: 43 ophthalmopathy, about 75 hyperthyroidism and some 17 hyperthyroidism-to-ophthalmopathy patients. To explore V-J signatures distinguishing ophthalmopathy from hyperthyroidism, a discovery set of about a hundred patients (roughly 45 ophthalmopathy, about 57 stable hyperthyroidism) was enrolled. For independent validation, a separate cohort was made up of approximately 19 hyperthyroidism patients plus 17 patients who later progressed from hyperthyroidism to ophthalmopathy. T-cell repertoires of thyroid tissue and blood were compared in 5 or 6 hyperthyroidism patients. Following sample collection, hyperthyroidism patients were given methimazole at a starting dose of 30 mg daily, and ophthalmopathy patients were given high-dose intravenous methylprednisolone. The approximately 90 discovery patients were randomly split 7:3 into training and test sets. Findings and caveats that apply to the study as a whole: In validation, the model predicted ophthalmopathy progression with more than 55% sensitivity and 72.22% specificity; 12 predicted patients were CT-confirmed with GO in a median of approximately 6.5 months. Among expanded thyroid clonotypes with frequency above 0.001, most also showed up in blood, which suggests that blood repertoires may reflect the thyroid immune response. In cross-validation, the 13-signature model distinguished ophthalmopathy from stable hyperthyroidism with 85% to 90% sensitivity and around 81% specificity, and in the test set the corresponding values were 80% and 75%. No statistical method was used to set the sample size in advance, and the investigators knew which group each participant was assigned to.

To note about this clonotype: Its antigen remains unidentified. Qualities for individual bases were not recorded, and no much larger clone is one base off.

For repertoire sequencing, TCR beta CDR3 regions were amplified from RNA transcripts. The first round of RT-PCR was done with HTBI primers and the Qiagen OneStep RT-PCR kit, and was followed by a second round of multiplex PCR, then size selection and purification. Libraries were sequenced on an Illumina HiSeq2000 using paired-end 100 bp reads. The authors' pipeline ran thus. SOAPnuke was used for read processing, and reads with adapters, uncalled bases, a mean Phred below 15, or no exact constant-primer or identifier match were discarded. COPE v1.2.5 was used to merge high-quality paired reads. Unique nucleotide sequences were defined as clonotypes and aligned to IMGT TRB V, D and J references using MiTCR v1.1. Only V-J combinations with frequency above 0.0001 were analysed, covering around 99% of repertoires. For each V-J combination, a TCR clonal expansion and chaos score was defined as F50 clonal expansion divided by the chaos observed in the TCRdist matrix. Features were reduced by Welch's t-statistics and random forest to 10 to 15 V-J combinations, which fed a naive Bayes classifier. The similarity between thyroid and blood repertoires was quantified using the Morisita-Horn index. TCRdb reprocessed the public reads (quality trimming at Q25 with fastp, clone calling with MiXCR) and kept in-frame beta chains. Identical CDR3 proteins give one entry, which carries the most common genes and DNA. None of the V and J calls come from the authors' own analysis; TCRdb made them. The sample table holds approximately 380,000 distinct CDR3 sequences, of which around a fifth were seen once. The ten largest make up more than 2.5% of the sample.

From V the trimming removes 3 bases and from J it removes 11 bases, while the gene matches leave 5 bases of the junction unaccounted for. Including cysteine and phenylalanine, the CDR3 has 12 amino acids. Only the CDR3 portion is preserved as DNA: 36 bases, with reading frame beginning at the first base. For CDR1 and CDR2, the germline V gene lists KGHSH and LQKENI. Stable hyperthyroidism was defined as no progression to ophthalmopathy within 18 months of follow-up. Hyperthyroidism patients were newly diagnosed, with disease duration under 2 months, and aged 18 to 65 years. Anyone with other autoimmune diseases, uncontrolled infections, pregnancy or lactation was excluded from the study. Clinical symptoms, serum thyroxine, TRAb, thyroid ultrasound and orbital computed tomography formed the basis of the diagnosis. PBMCs were isolated from 7.5 to 10 ml of fresh peripheral blood by Ficoll-Paque density gradient centrifugation. Total RNA was extracted using Trizol reagent, and RNA quality was checked on an Agilent 2100 Bioanalyzer.

The chain uses TRBV18 and TRBJ1-1; 8 central bases correspond to TRBD1. The source material was peripheral blood. This receptor was identified in a woman between 18 and 30 years old with stable Graves' hyperthyroidism. Donor details come from another sample of the same person, matched by shared clones. The sequenced DNA: TGTGCCAGCTCACCCCTGGACAGGGACGCTTTCTTT. Its product reads: CASSPLDRDAFF.